Below are 29 T cell receptor beta chains sequenced from a single sample in a study of T cells in Graves' hyperthyroidism and ophthalmopathy. The CDR3 regions of TCR beta were amplified from RNA transcripts. HTBI primers were used for first-round RT-PCR of the TCR CDR3. TCRdb ran MiXCR on the multiplex PCR reads and lists one entry per CDR3 protein. The sample includes about 400,000 distinct CDR3 sequences, roughly 14% of them seen just once. Sequences were obtained from blood. The source is a man aged 18 to 29 with Graves' ophthalmopathy.

This clonotype occurred many times. The chain carries TRBV24-1 and TRBJ2-1; D is unclear. CDR1 and CDR2 from the germline V gene are KGHDR and SFDVKD. The CDR3 spans 14 residues. Trimming removed 3 bases at V and 8 bases at J, with 13 bases between. This chain's CDR3 is CATSDVGPRDEQFF. CDR3 nucleotides: TGTGCCACCAGTGATGTCGGACCTAGGGATGAGCAGTTCTTC.

This clonotype showed up just once. One end of the junction is discordant with germline, which a read error may explain. The rearrangement links TRBV5-1 to TRBJ1-3; D call uncertain. This CDR3 is built from 12 residues. In germline, CDR1 is SGHRS, CDR2 YFSETQ. CDR3 nucleotide sequence: TGCGCCAGCAAAAGCTCTAGAAACACCATATATTTT. Translating gives CASKSSRNTIYF.

Details on this clonotype: One end of the junction fails to match germline, which may point to a read error. J is TRBJ1-2 and V is TRBV9; no definite D call. Germline V lookup: CDR1 SGDLS, CDR2 YYNGEE. The CDR3 extends over 8 amino acids. In nucleotides, the CDR3 is TGTGCCAGCAGTAAAAAAGCCTTC. Its translation: CASSKKAF.

In its sample, this clonotype was seen many times. This sequence joins TRBV6-1 and TRBJ2-1, with 10 nucleotides matching TRBD1. The germline V gene has CDR1 MNHNS and CDR2 SASEGT. V shed 5 bases and J 2 bases; nucleotides not matched to a gene: 6. The CDR3 is 16 amino acids. This chain's CDR3 is CASSTSTGGPYNEQFF. The CDR3 bases are TGTGCCAGCAGTACCTCGACAGGGGGCCCCTACAATGAGCAGTTCTTC.

This clonotype has ten or more counts. The chain combines TRBV30 with TRBJ1-5, with unresolved D. In germline, CDR1 is GTSNPN, CDR2 SVGIG (reference sequence). V was shortened by 3 bases and J by 0 bases, with 12 bases between the two germline ends. This CDR3 region has 15 residues. CDR3 DNA: TGTGCCTGGAGCCGGGGTCCTTTTAGCAATCAGCCCCAGCATTTT. It codes for CAWSRGPFSNQPQHF. The variable domain in full, completed from reference TRBV30 and TRBJ1-5, reads SQTIHQWPATLVQPVGSPLSLECTVEGTSNPNLYWYRQAAGRGLQLLFYSVGIGQISSEVPQNLSASRPQDRQFILSSKKLLLSDSGFYLCAWSRGPFSNQPQHFGDGTRLSIL.

In its sample, this clonotype was seen many times. The DNA of the CDR3 is TGTGCCAGCAGTCGTGACTCGCCGGGCTACGAGCAGTACTTC. Translation gives CASSRDSPGYEQYF. The rearrangement links TRBV12-3 or TRBV12-4 to TRBJ2-7; unclear D gene. V lost 5 bases and J 3 bases, leaving 14 bases between the germline ends. This CDR3 is built from 14 residues.

The table lists this clonotype with many counts. J is TRBJ2-7 and V is TRBV20-1; a weak D match, TRBD2 (7 bases). Germline V lookup: CDR1 DFQATT, CDR2 SNEGSKA (reference sequence). The CDR3 totals 14 residues. The CDR3 reads CSAGASGGSYEQYF. CDR3 nucleotide sequence: TGCAGCGCGGGGGCTAGCGGAGGTAGCTACGAGCAGTACTTC.

The sample holds a few counts of this clonotype. The CDR3 spells CASSQDPRVMNTEAFF. CDR3 sequence (DNA): TGCGCCAGCAGCCAAGATCCGAGAGTTATGAACACTGAAGCTTTCTTT. The chain uses TRBV4-1 and TRBJ1-1; D not certain. Germline V gene sequence: CDR1 MGHRA, CDR2 YSYEKL. The CDR3 covers 16 residues. V was cut by 0 bases and J by 0 bases, with 11 bases left in between.

This rearrangement joins TRBV27 to TRBJ1-6; D possibly corresponds to TRBD1 (5 bases). The CDR3 is 15 amino acids. Germline V gene data show CDR1 as MNHEY and CDR2 as SMNVEV (reference sequence). Trimming removed 0 bases at V and 9 bases at J, with 12 bases between. CDR3 in DNA: TGTGCCAGCAGTTTATCTGGGGCGGCGATTTCACCCCTCCACTTT. It specifies CASSLSGAAISPLHF.

In this sample, this clonotype turned up many times. The genes are TRBV7-9 and TRBJ2-1; D perhaps matches TRBD1 (6 bases). This CDR3 is built from 15 residues. Trimming removed 6 bases at V and 1 base at J, with 13 bases between. Germline CDR1 SEHNR, CDR2 FQNEAQ (reference sequence). This CDR3 reads CASSWTDNSYNEQFF. Written as DNA, the CDR3 is TGTGCCAGCAGTTGGACAGATAATTCCTACAATGAGCAGTTCTTC.

The table lists this clonotype with many counts. The chain employs TRBV12-3 or TRBV12-4 and TRBJ2-7; 8 bases are shared with TRBD1. Losses at the gene ends were 3 bases for V and 6 bases for J; bases not matched to a gene: 10. The CDR3 sequence is 15 residues long. CDR3 DNA: TGTGCCAGCAGTTTGGGACAGGAGTTCGGGGGCGAGCAGTACTTC. Amino acid sequence: CASSLGQEFGGEQYF.

Many counts were recorded for this clonotype. The chain links TRBV5-8 to TRBJ1-5, with TRBD1 as a possible D gene (5 bases). The CDR3 sequence is 14 residues long. The germline V and J ends were trimmed by 1 base and 6 bases, with 11 bases remaining between them. Germline V gene data show CDR1 as SGHTS and CDR2 as YDEGEE. CDR3 nucleotides: TGTGCCAGCAGCTTGTGGGGGACCGGTCAGCCCCAGCATTTT. Translating gives CASSLWGTGQPQHF.

CDR3 protein: CATSGQAYEQYF. In DNA form, the CDR3 reads TGTGCCACCTCGGGACAGGCGTACGAGCAGTACTTC. This sequence joins TRBV24-1 and TRBJ2-7, with TRBD1 matching 8 bases. Germline CDR1 and CDR2: KGHDR and SFDVKD. The CDR3 totals 12 residues. V was pared by 9 bases and J by 4 bases, with 4 bases of the junction left unmatched.

This clonotype has only a few counts. V usage is TRBV10-3 and J usage is TRBJ2-5; possible D gene TRBD1, 6 bases. The CDR3 is 13 residues long. Per germline, CDR1 ENHRY and CDR2 SYGVKD. V lost 7 bases and J 1 base, leaving 10 bases between the germline ends. Here the CDR3 DNA reads TGTGCCATCACGGACAGTTCCCAAGAGACCCAGTACTTC. Its protein is CAITDSSQETQYF.

The chain has TRBV20-1 and TRBJ2-5; no firm D call. Germline loops: CDR1 DFQATT, CDR2 SNEGSKA (reference sequence). Trimming removed 0 bases at V and 5 bases at J, with 13 bases between. CDR3 length equals 14 residues. CDR3 sequence (DNA): TGCAGTGCTAGAGATATAAGGGTTGGGGAGACCCAGTACTTC. Amino acids: CSARDIRVGETQYF.

Many counts were recorded for this clonotype. The V call is TRBV11-2, the J call TRBJ2-1; TRBD2 aligns across 12 bases. In germline, CDR1 is SGHAT, CDR2 FQNNGV. The CDR3 consists of 15 residues. Germline trimming cut 4 bases from V and 4 bases from J; bases unmatched to any gene: 2. CDR3 nucleotides: TGTGCCAGCAGCTCTAGCGGGGGGGAATACAATGAGCAGTTCTTC. This translates into CASSSSGGEYNEQFF.

This clonotype showed up just a few times. The rearrangement uses TRBV19 and TRBJ1-2; 11 nucleotides agree with TRBD1. The CDR3 runs 14 residues. Unmatched junction bases numbered 6, after V lost 5 bases and J lost 7 bases. Germline lookup yields CDR1 LNHDA and CDR2 SQIVND (reference sequence). CDR3 region: CASSDGQGASGYTF. CDR3 DNA sequence: TGTGCCAGTAGTGACGGACAGGGGGCATCTGGCTACACCTTC.

This clonotype was seen only a few times. This chain connects TRBV10-2 to TRBJ2-3; no definite D call. This CDR3 spans 13 amino acids. Germline values: CDR1 WSHSY, CDR2 SAAADI. The V end was cut by 3 bases, the J end by 5 bases, with 9 bases between. CDR3 DNA: TGCGCCAGCAGTGACAGGATGATAGATACGCAGTATTTT. Its translation: CASSDRMIDTQYF.

This clonotype has ten or more counts. The V gene is TRBV7-3, the J gene TRBJ2-7; the match to TRBD2 covers 13 bases. The CDR3 has 16 residues. Germline V CDR1 and CDR2: SGHTA, FQGTGA. V trimming: 4 bases; J trimming: 3 bases; junction bases outside the gene matches: 6. The DNA of the CDR3 is TGTGCCAGCAGCTCGTCCGGGACTAGCGGGAACTACGAGCAGTACTTC. This encodes CASSSSGTSGNYEQYF.

The V gene is TRBV20-1, the J gene TRBJ2-1; D gene unclear. The germline gives CDR1 DFQATT, CDR2 SNEGSKA (reference sequence). V was trimmed by 3 bases and J by 7 bases, leaving 19 bases between them. CDR3 size: 15 residues. The CDR3, as DNA: TGCAGTGCTAGTCGTACCGCCCGAGGTGGGAATGAGCAGTTCTTC. Translation gives CSASRTARGGNEQFF.

This clonotype was seen ten or more times. The V gene is TRBV20-1, the J gene TRBJ1-5; tentative D call: TRBD1 (5 bases). The CDR3 runs 15 residues. From germline, CDR1 is DFQATT and CDR2 SNEGSKA (reference sequence). Trimming cost V 5 bases and J 1 base, with 15 bases left between them. The CDR3 coding sequence is TGCAGTGCTGGGGGTCAGTTAGACAGCAATCAGCCCCAGCATTTT. This translates into CSAGGQLDSNQPQHF.

This clonotype has ten or more counts. The CDR3 reads CASSLEGGGGGLYEQFF. CDR3 sequence (DNA): TGTGCCAGCAGTTTAGAGGGGGGAGGCGGGGGGCTGTATGAGCAGTTCTTC. The genes are TRBV12-3 or TRBV12-4 and TRBJ2-1; TRBD2 matches 8 bases. This CDR3 region has 17 residues. V lost 1 base, J lost 8 bases, and 13 bases stayed unmatched.

This clonotype has at least ten counts. This chain connects TRBV11-2 to TRBJ2-5, with TRBD2 identical over 8 bases. CDR3 size: 16 residues. Trimming took 2 bases from V and 4 from J; bases not matched to a gene: 9. Germline V gene sequence: CDR1 SGHAT, CDR2 FQNNGV. CDR3 amino acids: CASSLKGGSGAETQYF. The CDR3 DNA reads TGTGCCAGCAGCTTAAAAGGCGGTAGCGGGGCAGAGACCCAGTACTTC.

This clonotype came up many times. The chain recombines TRBV12-3 or TRBV12-4 with TRBJ1-1; 7 bases line up with TRBD1. The CDR3 totals 13 residues. V was clipped by 8 bases and J by 4 bases; unmatched bases: 7. The CDR3 DNA sequence: TGTGCCAGCCAGGACAGGTCGCCCACTGAAGCTTTCTTT. Encoded protein: CASQDRSPTEAFF.

This clonotype was recorded at least ten times. The V call is TRBV6-1, the J call TRBJ1-1, with 10 positions matching TRBD1. V gave up 11 bases and J gave up 0 bases; unmatched junction bases: 12. The CDR3 length is 16 residues. Germline V gives CDR1 MNHNS, CDR2 SASEGT. The DNA of the CDR3 is TGTGCCGTACCGGGACAGGGGCCCTATATGAACACTGAAGCTTTCTTT. Amino acids: CAVPGQGPYMNTEAFF.

Of note for this clonotype: This may come from a read error, since a much larger clone is one base off. This chain links TRBV3-1 with TRBJ2-7, with D perhaps matching TRBD2 (6 bases). This CDR3 contains 13 residues. Germline V CDR1 and CDR2: LGHDT, YNNKEL (reference sequence). The CDR3 reads CVSSQVRGYEQYF. In DNA form, the CDR3 reads TGTGTCAGCAGCCAAGTCCGGGGGTACGAGCAGTACTTC.

This sequence joins TRBV10-3 and TRBJ1-4; 7 bases fit TRBD1. V lost 2 bases to trimming and J lost 5 bases; unmatched junction nucleotides: 2. Germline assignment: CDR1 ENHRY and CDR2 SYGVKD. This CDR3 region has 14 residues. The CDR3 DNA follows: TGTGCCATCAGTGAGGGGACAGTAAATGAAAAACTGTTTTTT. It yields the protein CAISEGTVNEKLFF.

This clonotype was counted at least ten times. The chain couples TRBV12-3 or TRBV12-4 to TRBJ1-1, with D possibly being TRBD1 (5 bases). V was shortened by 5 bases and J by 7 bases, with 17 bases between the two germline ends. This CDR3 is 14 amino acids long. This CDR3 reads CASSPGYSAIEAFF. The CDR3 nucleotides are TGTGCCAGCAGTCCAGGGTACTCGGCCATTGAAGCTTTCTTT.

This clonotype appeared a few times. The chain links TRBV2 to TRBJ2-3, with 12 bases identical to TRBD2. V shed 7 bases, J shed 1 base, and the junction held 9 bases outside the gene matches. CDR1 is SNHLY and CDR2 is FYNNEI in the germline V gene. This CDR3 comprises 17 residues. The CDR3 reads CASKRLAGGPGTDTQYF. The CDR3 DNA reads as TGTGCCAGCAAGAGGCTAGCGGGGGGGCCGGGCACAGATACGCAGTATTTT. Filled out from reference TRBV2 and TRBJ2-3, the complete variable domain reads EPEVTQTPSHQVTQMGQEVILRCVPISNHLYFYWYRQILGQKVEFLVSFYNNEISEKSEIFDDQFSVERPDGSNFTLKIRSTKLEDSAMYFCASKRLAGGPGTDTQYFGPGTRLTVL.